Below are 17 T cell receptor beta chains sequenced from a single sample in a study of tissue T cells after allogeneic stem cell transplantation. The method was immunoSEQ multiplex PCR; TCRdb's version includes in-frame clones alone and lacks a portion of them. The table records roughly 990 clones, approximately 91% of them present only once. The material was spleen tissue, obtained at autopsy. These receptors were obtained from a male patient at least 60 years old with steroid-refractory graft-versus-host disease after an allogeneic stem cell transplant. Some T cells may trace back to the graft donor.

The chain carries TRBV5-1 and TRBJ2-5; tentatively, D is TRBD1 (5 bases). The germline V gene encodes CDR1 SGHRS and CDR2 YFSETQ. V was clipped by 1 base and J by 2 bases, with 9 bases between them. This CDR3 comprises 14 residues. CDR3 sequence (DNA): TGCGCCAGCAGCTTGACCGACAGTCAAGAGACCCAGTACTTC. The encoded protein is CASSLTDSQETQYF.

The chain is built from TRBV7-9 and TRBJ1-4; 7 nucleotides match TRBD1. This CDR3 has 14 amino acids. After removal of 4 bases from V and 3 bases from J, the junction contained 2 bases not matched to a gene. Germline V gene data show CDR1 as SEHNR and CDR2 as FQNEAQ (reference sequence). CDR3 nucleotides: TGTGCCAGCAGCTACGACAGGGCTAATGAAAAACTGTTTTTT. Its translation is CASSYDRANEKLFF.

This clone has a handful of counts. This chain links TRBV27 with TRBJ2-6; no clear D gene. Looked up from germline, CDR1 is MNHEY and CDR2 is SMNVEV (reference sequence). The CDR3 has 16 amino acids. Trimming stripped 4 bases from V and 0 bases from J, with 10 bases between. The CDR3 region is CASSSGRLSGANVLTF. The CDR3 DNA is TGTGCCAGCAGTTCCGGACGACTCTCTGGGGCCAACGTCCTGACTTTC.

The J gene is TRBJ2-5, the V gene TRBV14; 9 nucleotides line up with TRBD1. The CDR3 runs to 16 residues. CDR1 is SGHDN, CDR2 FVKESK, per germline. J was trimmed by 1 base and V by 1 base; bases with no gene match: 4. The CDR3 sequence is CASSQGDRAFQETQYF. Written as DNA, the CDR3 is TGTGCCAGCAGCCAAGGGGACAGGGCCTTCCAAGAGACCCAGTACTTC.

This chain links TRBV4-2 with TRBJ2-3, with 11 positions matching TRBD1. The germline V gene has CDR1 LGHNA and CDR2 YNFKEQ. The CDR3 has 16 residues. Losses at the gene ends were 2 bases for V and 2 bases for J; bases not matched to a gene: 3. This chain's CDR3 is CASSQWDRGTTDTQYF. For the CDR3, the DNA is TGTGCCAGCAGCCAATGGGACAGGGGGACCACAGATACGCAGTATTTT.

This chain connects TRBV28 to TRBJ1-1; TRBD1 aligns across 8 bases. With 5 bases clipped from V and 6 bases from J, the junction kept 14 bases outside the gene matches. The CDR3 runs to 16 residues. Germline V lookup: CDR1 MDHEN, CDR2 SYDVKM. This CDR3 reads CASSPYARDRGPEAFF. CDR3 nucleotide sequence: TGTGCCAGCAGTCCATACGCCCGCGACAGGGGCCCTGAAGCTTTCTTT.

This sequence joins TRBV11-1 and TRBJ2-2; perhaps TRBD2 as D (5 bases). The CDR3 loop spans 12 amino acids. V lost 5 bases, J lost 4 bases, and 5 bases lay in between. Germline CDR1 and CDR2: SGHAT and FQDESV (reference sequence). CDR3 region: CASSRGTGELFF. The CDR3 nucleotides read TGTGCCAGCAGCCGGGGCACCGGGGAGCTGTTTTTT. Drawing the rest from reference TRBV11-1 and TRBJ2-2, the complete variable domain is EAEVAQSPRYKITEKSQAVAFWCDPISGHATLYWYRQILGQGPELLVQFQDESVVDDSQLPKDRFSAERLKGVDSTLKIQPAELGDSAMYLCASSRGTGELFFGEGSRLTVL.

The chain recombines TRBV7-6 with TRBJ1-4; D might be TRBD1 (5 bases). Germline-derived CDR1 and CDR2 are SGHVS and FNYEAQ. The V end lost 5 bases, the J end lost 7 bases, and 14 bases lay between the germline ends. The CDR3 is 14 amino acids. The CDR3 loop reads CASSQGQMSEKLFF. CDR3 DNA: TGTGCCAGCAGCCAAGGACAAATGAGTGAAAAACTGTTTTTT.

The chain links TRBV25-1 to TRBJ2-5, with D maybe TRBD2 (5 bases). The CDR3 is 14 amino acids. V lost 3 bases and J lost 3, with 11 bases in between. Germline V gene lookup returns CDR1 MGHDK and CDR2 SYGVNS. The DNA of the CDR3 is TGTGCCAGCAGTGAGGTGGTCGGGGAAGAGACCCAGTACTTC. Translated, it gives CASSEVVGEETQYF. Using reference TRBV25-1 and TRBJ2-5 for the parts outside the CDR3, the full variable domain is EADIYQTPRYLVIGTGKKITLECSQTMGHDKMYWYQQDPGMELHLIHYSYGVNSTEKGDLSSESTVSRIRTEHFPLTLESARPSHTSQYLCASSEVVGEETQYFGPGTRLLVL.

In its sample, this clone was seen once. The chain employs TRBV6-2 or TRBV6-3 and TRBJ2-7; D might be TRBD2 (6 bases). This CDR3 is built from 16 residues. Trimming stripped 4 bases from V and 3 bases from J, with 19 bases between. The V gene's germline CDR1 is MNHEY and CDR2 SVGEGT. The CDR3 nucleotides are TGTGCCAGCAGTTCCCCGCACCGGGACGGGAGCTACGAGCAGTACTTC. Protein sequence: CASSSPHRDGSYEQYF.

The rearrangement joins TRBV18 to TRBJ1-5; TRBD1 is a possible D gene (5 bases). Germline lookup yields CDR1 KGHSH and CDR2 LQKENI. The V and J ends lost 3 bases and 4 bases respectively, with 13 bases between them. CDR3 length: 15 amino acids. This chain's CDR3 is CASSPRGDGNQPQHF. CDR3 in DNA: TGTGCCAGCTCACCTCGGGGGGATGGGAATCAGCCCCAGCATTTT.

The rearrangement uses TRBV28 and TRBJ1-4, with D hard to call. Trimming shortened V by 6 bases and J by 0 bases, and 8 bases separated the two germline ends. CDR1 is MDHEN, CDR2 SYDVKM, per germline. The CDR3 covers 14 residues. CDR3 sequence reads: CASSRTTTNEKLFF. The CDR3 DNA sequence: TGTGCCAGCAGCCGGACTACAACTAATGAAAAACTGTTTTTT.

This clone appeared a few times. This chain's CDR3 is CASSDSSGGATDTQYF. CDR3 coding DNA: TGTGCCAGCAGTGACTCTAGCGGGGGGGCCACAGATACGCAGTATTTT. The chain uses TRBV6-4 and TRBJ2-3, with TRBD2 matching over 11 bases. With 0 bases clipped from V and 2 bases from J, the junction kept 1 base outside the gene matches. CDR3 size: 16 residues. CDR1 and CDR2 (germline): MRHNA, SNTAGT.

Turning to this clone: Mismatch with germline at one junction end may stem from a read error. The rearrangement links TRBV7-7 to TRBJ1-1; tentatively, D is TRBD1 (5 bases). This CDR3 comprises 13 residues. In germline, CDR1 is SSHAT, CDR2 FNYEAQ (reference sequence). CDR3: CASSLAEGQETFF. CDR3 DNA sequence: TGTGCTAGCAGCTTAGCGGAAGGACAAGAAACTTTCTTT.

The chain is built from TRBV12-3 or TRBV12-4 and TRBJ2-7; tentatively, D is TRBD2 (6 bases). This CDR3 has 13 amino acids. V lost 5 bases to trimming and J lost 6 bases, with 14 bases between them. CDR3 sequence reads: CASSPWAGREQYF. CDR3 DNA: TGTGCCAGCAGTCCTTGGGCGGGGCGCGAGCAGTACTTC.

The chain carries TRBV7-2 and TRBJ1-4; D unclear. The CDR3 totals 14 residues. The germline V gene encodes CDR1 SGHTA and CDR2 FQGNSA. V was clipped by 2 bases and J by 6 bases, with 10 bases between them. The DNA of the CDR3 is TGTGCCAGCAGCTTATATAGGCTAGATGAAAAACTGTTTTTT. Translated: CASSLYRLDEKLFF.

The chain links TRBV28 to TRBJ1-5; D ambiguous. V lost 2 bases and J 2 bases, leaving 10 bases between the germline ends. Germline V gene lookup returns CDR1 MDHEN and CDR2 SYDVKM. The CDR3 contains 15 residues. The CDR3 spells CASSLDIFGNQPQHF. The CDR3 bases are TGTGCCAGCAGTTTAGACATCTTTGGCAATCAGCCCCAGCATTTT.